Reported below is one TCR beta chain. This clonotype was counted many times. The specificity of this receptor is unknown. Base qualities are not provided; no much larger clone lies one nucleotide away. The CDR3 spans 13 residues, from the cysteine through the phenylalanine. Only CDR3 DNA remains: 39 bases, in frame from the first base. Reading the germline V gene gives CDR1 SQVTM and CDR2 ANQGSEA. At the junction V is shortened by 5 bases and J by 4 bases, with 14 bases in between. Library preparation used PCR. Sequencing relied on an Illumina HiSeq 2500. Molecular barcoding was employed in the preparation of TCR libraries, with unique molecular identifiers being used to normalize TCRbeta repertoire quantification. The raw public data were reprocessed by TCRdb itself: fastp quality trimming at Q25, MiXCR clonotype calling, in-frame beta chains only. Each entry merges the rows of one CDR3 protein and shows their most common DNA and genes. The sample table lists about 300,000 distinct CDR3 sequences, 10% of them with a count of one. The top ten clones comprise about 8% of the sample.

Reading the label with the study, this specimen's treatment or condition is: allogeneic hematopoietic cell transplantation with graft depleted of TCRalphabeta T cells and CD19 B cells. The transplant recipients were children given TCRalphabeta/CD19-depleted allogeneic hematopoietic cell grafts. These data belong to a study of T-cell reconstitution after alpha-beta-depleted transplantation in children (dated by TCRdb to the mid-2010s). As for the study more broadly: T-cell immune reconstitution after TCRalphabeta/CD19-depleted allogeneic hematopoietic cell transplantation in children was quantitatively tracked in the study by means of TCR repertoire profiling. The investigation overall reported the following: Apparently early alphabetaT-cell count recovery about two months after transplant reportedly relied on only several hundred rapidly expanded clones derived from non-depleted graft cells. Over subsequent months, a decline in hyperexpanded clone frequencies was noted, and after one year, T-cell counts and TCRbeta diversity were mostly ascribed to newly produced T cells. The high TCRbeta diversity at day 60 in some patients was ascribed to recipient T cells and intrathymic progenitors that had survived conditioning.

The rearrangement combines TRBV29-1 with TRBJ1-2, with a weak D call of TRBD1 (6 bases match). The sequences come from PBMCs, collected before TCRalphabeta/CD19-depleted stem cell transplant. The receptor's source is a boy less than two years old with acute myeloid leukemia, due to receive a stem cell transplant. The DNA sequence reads TGCAGCGTTCCCCGGGACACTCTCTATGGCTACACCTTC. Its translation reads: CSVPRDTLYGYTF.